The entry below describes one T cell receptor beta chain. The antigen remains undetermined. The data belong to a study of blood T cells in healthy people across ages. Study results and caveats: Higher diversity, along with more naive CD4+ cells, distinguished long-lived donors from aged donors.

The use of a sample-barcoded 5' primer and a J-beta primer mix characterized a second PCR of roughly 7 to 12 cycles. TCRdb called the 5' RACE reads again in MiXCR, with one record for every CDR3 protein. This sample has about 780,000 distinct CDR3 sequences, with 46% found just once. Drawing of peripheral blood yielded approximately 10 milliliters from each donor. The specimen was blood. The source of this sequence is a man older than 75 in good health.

CDR3 DNA sequence: TGCAGTGCTAGGTACAGGGACCAAGAGACCCAGTACTTC. Its protein is CSARYRDQETQYF. The chain carries TRBV20-1 and TRBJ2-5, with a possible D match to TRBD1 (6 bases). Trimming shortened V by 3 bases and J by 0 bases, and 8 bases separated the two germline ends. The length of the CDR3 is 13 residues. Germline V gives CDR1 DFQATT, CDR2 SNEGSKA (reference sequence).